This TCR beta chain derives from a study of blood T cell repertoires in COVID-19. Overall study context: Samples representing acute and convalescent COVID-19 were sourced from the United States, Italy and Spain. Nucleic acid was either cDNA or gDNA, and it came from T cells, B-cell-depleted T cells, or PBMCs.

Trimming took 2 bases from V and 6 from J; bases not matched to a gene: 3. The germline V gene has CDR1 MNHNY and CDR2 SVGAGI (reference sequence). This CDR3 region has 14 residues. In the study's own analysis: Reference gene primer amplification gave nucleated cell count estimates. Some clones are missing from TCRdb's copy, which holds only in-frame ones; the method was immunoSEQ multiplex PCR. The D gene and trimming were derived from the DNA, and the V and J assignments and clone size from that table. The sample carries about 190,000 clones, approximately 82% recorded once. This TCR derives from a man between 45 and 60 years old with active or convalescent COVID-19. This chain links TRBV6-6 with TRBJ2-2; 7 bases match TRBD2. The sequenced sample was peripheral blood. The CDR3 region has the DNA TGTGCCAGCAGTTACGGGGGAGGGTCCGGGGAGCTGTTTTTT. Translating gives CASSYGGGSGELFF.